What follows is one TCR beta chain and its context. Positively selected for CCR7, the CD45RO-negative cells used as naive CD8 cells excluded terminally differentiated effector memory CD45RA+ cells. The entry originates in a study of shared clonotypes between healthy human individuals. Generated by immunoSEQ multiplex PCR, the TCRdb table keeps only in-frame clones and is missing some. The sample consists of about 2.1 million clones, 80% to 95% of them appearing once. CDR3 length equals 12 residues. The V end lost 6 bases, the J end lost 9 bases, and 12 bases lay between the germline ends. Germline V gene lookup returns CDR1 MDHEN and CDR2 SYDVKM.

The chain links TRBV28 to TRBJ2-4; D might be TRBD1 (6 bases). Sequenced material: naive CD8+ T cells from PBMCs. The receptor's source is a man aged 18 to 35 in good health. Some clones in this sample may be carry-over from other donors' samples. CDR3 nucleotides: TGTGCCAGCAGCCGACGAGGGGGCATTCAGTACTTC. It translates to CASSRRGGIQYF.